These 6 T cell receptor beta chains came from one sample sequenced in a study of T cells after yellow fever vaccination. MiXCR, applied by TCRdb to the 5' RACE reads, yields one record per CDR3 protein. Here the sample spans 500,000 to 650,000 distinct CDR3 sequences, more than 9% being singletons. Sequenced here: PBMCs, sampled on the day of the yellow fever booster vaccination. Receptors were obtained from a man younger than 45 who received the YFV17D yellow fever vaccine.

The genes are TRBV20-1 and TRBJ1-1, with D perhaps TRBD1 (5 bases). Deletions cut 6 bases from V and 0 bases from J, with 11 bases between. This CDR3 region has 13 residues. Germline lookup yields CDR1 DFQATT and CDR2 SNEGSKA (reference sequence). The CDR3 DNA reads TGCAGTGCAGCGGGACGGATGAACACTGAAGCTTTCTTT. Translated, it gives CSAAGRMNTEAFF.

This clonotype has more than one count but fewer than ten. The chain carries TRBV12-3 or TRBV12-4 and TRBJ2-7; D is unresolved. CDR3 length: 13 residues. V lost 6 bases and J 5 bases, leaving 14 bases between the germline ends. The chain's CDR3 is CASSLLIGHEQYF. Here the CDR3 DNA reads TGTGCCAGCAGCCTACTTATTGGTCACGAGCAGTACTTC.

This clonotype showed up many times. The chain employs TRBV7-2 and TRBJ2-3; 15 bases agree with TRBD2. CDR3 length: 15 amino acids. The germline V gene encodes CDR1 SGHTA and CDR2 FQGNSA. V was clipped by 0 bases and J by 11 bases; unmatched bases: 3. The CDR3 DNA reads as TGTGCCAGCAGCTTAGCCCCGGGACTAGCGGGAGGGCAGTATTTT. Its protein is CASSLAPGLAGGQYF. The whole variable domain, filled in from reference TRBV7-2 and TRBJ2-3, reads GAGVSQSPSNKVTEKGKDVELRCDPISGHTALYWYRQSLGQGLEFLIYFQGNSAPDKSGLPSDRFSAERTGGSVSTLTIQRTQQEDSAVYLCASSLAPGLAGGQYFGPGTRLTVL.

The table lists this clonotype with a few counts. The chain has TRBV4-1 and TRBJ2-3; a possible D gene is TRBD2 (5 bases). Germline V gene lookup returns CDR1 MGHRA and CDR2 YSYEKL. The V gene lost 1 base and the J gene lost 0 bases, with 11 bases spanning the gap. The CDR3 sequence is 16 residues long. The CDR3 bases are TGCGCCAGCAGCCAAGGGTTAGCGCCCAGCACAGATACGCAGTATTTT. Translating it yields CASSQGLAPSTDTQYF.

The chain joins TRBV5-1 to TRBJ1-2; weak D call: TRBD1 (5 bases). The germline V gene has CDR1 SGHRS and CDR2 YFSETQ. The CDR3 has 12 amino acids. V lost 1 base and J lost 8, with 9 bases in between. The CDR3 DNA sequence: TGCGCCAGCAGCTTGTTAGGGGACGGCTACACCTTC. The encoded protein is CASSLLGDGYTF.

In this sample, this clonotype turned up many times. This chain joins TRBV7-9 and TRBJ2-5; possible D gene TRBD1, 6 bases. Between the trimmed V and J ends, which lost 6 bases and 7 bases, there was a span of 18 bases. Germline V CDR1 and CDR2: SEHNR, FQNEAQ (reference sequence). The CDR3 runs 14 residues. The CDR3 sequence is CASRWGQSAGTQYF. The CDR3, as DNA: TGTGCCAGCAGGTGGGGGCAGTCCGCGGGGACCCAGTACTTC.